Sequencing of this T cell receptor beta chain was carried out in a study of T cells in women clearing cervical HPV infection. Looking at the study overall: HLA type could not be excluded as a confounder.

Concerning this clone: The read comes to an end 3 residues before the CDR3 does, leaving the germline J gene to fill in the end.

immunoSEQ multiplex PCR used an average of 1200 ng genomic DNA. Sequencing used immunoSEQ multiplex PCR; TCRdb keeps in-frame clones, though not all of them. The sample data list fewer than 35,000 clones. This CDR3 is built from 13 residues. V was pared by 7 bases and J by 7 bases, with 16 bases between. CDR1 and CDR2 (germline): PRHDT, FYEKMQ (reference sequence). This chain links TRBV13 with TRBJ1-2; D not certain. The material sequenced was blood buffy coat. This TCR was recovered from a woman aged 18-69 years with a cervical HPV16 infection that either progressed to CIN3+ or cleared (not recorded which). The part of the CDR3 DNA that was read is TGTGCCAGCAAAAAAGTCCGCGAGGGTGGC. Residues: CASKKVREGG. The full-length CDR3 reads as CASKKVREGGYTF.